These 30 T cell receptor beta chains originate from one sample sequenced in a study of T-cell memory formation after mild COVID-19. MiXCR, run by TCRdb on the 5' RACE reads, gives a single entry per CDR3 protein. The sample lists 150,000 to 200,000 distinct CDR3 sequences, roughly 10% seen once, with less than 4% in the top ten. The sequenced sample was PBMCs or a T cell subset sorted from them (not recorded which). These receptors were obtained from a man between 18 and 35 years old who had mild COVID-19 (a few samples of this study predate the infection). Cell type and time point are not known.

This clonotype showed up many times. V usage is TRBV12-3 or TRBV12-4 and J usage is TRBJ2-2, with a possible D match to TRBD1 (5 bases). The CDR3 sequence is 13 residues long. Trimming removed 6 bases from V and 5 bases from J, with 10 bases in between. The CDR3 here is CASSRQLTGELFF. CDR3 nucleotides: TGTGCCAGCAGCAGACAGCTAACCGGGGAGCTGTTTTTT.

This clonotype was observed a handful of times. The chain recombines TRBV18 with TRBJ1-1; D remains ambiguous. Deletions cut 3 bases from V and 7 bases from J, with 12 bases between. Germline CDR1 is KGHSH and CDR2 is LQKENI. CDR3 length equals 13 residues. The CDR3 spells CASSPRQEGEAFF. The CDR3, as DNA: TGTGCCAGCTCACCTCGGCAGGAAGGTGAAGCTTTCTTT.

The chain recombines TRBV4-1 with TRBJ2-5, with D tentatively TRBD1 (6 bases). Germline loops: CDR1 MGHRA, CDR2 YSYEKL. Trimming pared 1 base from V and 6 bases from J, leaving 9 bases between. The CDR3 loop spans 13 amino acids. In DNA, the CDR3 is TGCGCCAGCAGCCAAGGGCAGGGGAAGACCCAGTACTTC. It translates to CASSQGQGKTQYF.

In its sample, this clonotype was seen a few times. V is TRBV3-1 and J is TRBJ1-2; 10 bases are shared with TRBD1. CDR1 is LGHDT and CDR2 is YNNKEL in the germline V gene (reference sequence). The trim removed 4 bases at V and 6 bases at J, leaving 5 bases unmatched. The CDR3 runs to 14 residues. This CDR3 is CASSPRDRGDGYTF. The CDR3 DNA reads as TGTGCCAGCAGCCCAAGGGACAGGGGCGATGGCTACACCTTC.

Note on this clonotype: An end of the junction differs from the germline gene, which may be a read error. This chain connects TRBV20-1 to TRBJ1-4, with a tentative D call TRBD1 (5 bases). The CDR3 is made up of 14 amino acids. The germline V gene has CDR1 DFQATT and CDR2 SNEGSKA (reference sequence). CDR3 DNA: TGCAGTGCTAGAGCCCCTCAGGGCGACGAAAAACTGGTTTTT. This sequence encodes CSARAPQGDEKLVF.

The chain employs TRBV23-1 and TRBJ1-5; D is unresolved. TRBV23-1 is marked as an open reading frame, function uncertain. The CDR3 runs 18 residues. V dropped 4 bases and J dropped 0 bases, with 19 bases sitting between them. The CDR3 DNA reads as TGCGCCAGCAGTCCCGCTCGGGAGAAGCCTTATAGCAATCAGCCCCAGCATTTT. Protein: CASSPAREKPYSNQPQHF.

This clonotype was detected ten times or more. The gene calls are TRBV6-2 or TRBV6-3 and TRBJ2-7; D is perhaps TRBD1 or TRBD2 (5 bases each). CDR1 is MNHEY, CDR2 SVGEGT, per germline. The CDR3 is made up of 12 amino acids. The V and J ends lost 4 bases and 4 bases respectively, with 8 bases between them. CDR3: CASSWDGYEQYV. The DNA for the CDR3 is TGTGCCAGCAGTTGGGACGGGTACGAGCAGTACGTC.

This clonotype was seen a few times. The DNA for the CDR3 is TGTGCCAGCAGCTTGAGGACGTTGAGGCAGCCCCAGCATTTT. It encodes CASSLRTLRQPQHF. V gene TRBV7-2 combines with J gene TRBJ1-5; no firm D call. Trimming shortened V by 3 bases and J by 7 bases, and 13 bases separated the two germline ends. Germline-derived CDR1 and CDR2 are SGHTA and FQGNSA. This CDR3 spans 14 amino acids.

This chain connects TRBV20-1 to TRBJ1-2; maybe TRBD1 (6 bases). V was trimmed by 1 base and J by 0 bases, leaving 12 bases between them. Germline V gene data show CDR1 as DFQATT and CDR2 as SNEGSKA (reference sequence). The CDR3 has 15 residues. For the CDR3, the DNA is TGCAGTGCTAGAGGGGCCGGACAGACTAACTATGGCTACACCTTC. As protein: CSARGAGQTNYGYTF.

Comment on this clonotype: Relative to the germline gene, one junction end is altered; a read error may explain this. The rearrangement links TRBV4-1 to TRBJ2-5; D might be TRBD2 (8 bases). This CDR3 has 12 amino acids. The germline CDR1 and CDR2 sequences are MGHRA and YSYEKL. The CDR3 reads CASSPREGAPSF. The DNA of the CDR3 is TGCGCCAGCAGCCCTCGGGAGGGGGCGCCGAGCTTC.

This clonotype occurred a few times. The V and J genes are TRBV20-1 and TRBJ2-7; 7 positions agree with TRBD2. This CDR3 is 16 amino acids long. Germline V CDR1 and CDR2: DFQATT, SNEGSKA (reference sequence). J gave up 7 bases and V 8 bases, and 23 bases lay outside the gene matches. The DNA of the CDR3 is TGCAGTACCACACGCTTGGCAGGACTAGTACCGTCGGAGCAGTACGTC. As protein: CSTTRLAGLVPSEQYV.

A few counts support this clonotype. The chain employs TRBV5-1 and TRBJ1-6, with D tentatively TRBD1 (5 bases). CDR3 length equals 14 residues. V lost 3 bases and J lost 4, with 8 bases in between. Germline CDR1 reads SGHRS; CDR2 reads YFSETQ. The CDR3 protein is CASSWGDYNSPLHF. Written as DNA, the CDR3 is TGCGCCAGCAGCTGGGGGGATTATAATTCACCCCTCCACTTT.

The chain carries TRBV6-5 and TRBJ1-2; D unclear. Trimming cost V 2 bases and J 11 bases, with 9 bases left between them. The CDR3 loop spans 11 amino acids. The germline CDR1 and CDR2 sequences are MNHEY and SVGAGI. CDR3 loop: CASSYGLGYTF. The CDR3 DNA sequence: TGTGCCAGCAGTTACGGGTTAGGATACACCTTC.

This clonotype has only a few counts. The CDR3 DNA is TGTGCCAGCAGTGACGGGGCAGAAAATCAGCCCCAGCATTTT. It specifies CASSDGAENQPQHF. This sequence joins TRBV6-4 and TRBJ1-5; TRBD1 might be the D (5 bases). The CDR3 length is 14 residues. Deletions cut 2 bases from V and 4 bases from J, with 9 bases between. From germline, CDR1 is MRHNA and CDR2 SNTAGT.

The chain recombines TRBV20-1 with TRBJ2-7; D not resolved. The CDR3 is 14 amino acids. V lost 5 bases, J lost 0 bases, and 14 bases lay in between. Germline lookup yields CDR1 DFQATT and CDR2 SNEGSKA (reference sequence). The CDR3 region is CSALKSGSSYEQYV. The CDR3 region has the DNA TGCAGTGCTCTAAAGTCGGGTAGCTCCTACGAGCAGTACGTC.

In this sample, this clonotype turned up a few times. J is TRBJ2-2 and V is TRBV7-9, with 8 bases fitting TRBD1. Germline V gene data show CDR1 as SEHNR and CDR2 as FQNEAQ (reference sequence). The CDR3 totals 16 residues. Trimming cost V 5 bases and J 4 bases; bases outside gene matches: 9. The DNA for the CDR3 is TGTGCCAGCAGCGCTGGACAGGGTAGGAGCACCGGGGAGCTGTTTTTT. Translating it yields CASSAGQGRSTGELFF. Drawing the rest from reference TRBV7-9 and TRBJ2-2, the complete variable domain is DTGVSQNPRHKITKRGQNVTFRCDPISEHNRLYWYRQTLGQGPEFLTYFQNEAQLEKSRLLSDRFSAERPKGSFSTLEIQRTEQGDSAMYLCASSAGQGRSTGELFFGEGSRLTVL.

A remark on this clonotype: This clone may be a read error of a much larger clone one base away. Written as DNA, the CDR3 is TGTGCCAGCTGCCCTCAGGATACGCAGTATTTT. Translation: CASCPQDTQYF. The chain combines TRBV7-9 with TRBJ2-3; no reliable D call. V shed 8 bases and J shed 6 bases, with 9 bases lying between them. This CDR3 has 11 amino acids. Germline loops: CDR1 SEHNR, CDR2 FQNEAQ (reference sequence). The variable domain in full, with the rest retrieved from reference TRBV7-9 and TRBJ2-3, is DTGVSQNPRHKITKRGQNVTFRCDPISEHNRLYWYRQTLGQGPEFLTYFQNEAQLEKSRLLSDRFSAERPKGSFSTLEIQRTEQGDSAMYLCASCPQDTQYFGPGTRLTVL.

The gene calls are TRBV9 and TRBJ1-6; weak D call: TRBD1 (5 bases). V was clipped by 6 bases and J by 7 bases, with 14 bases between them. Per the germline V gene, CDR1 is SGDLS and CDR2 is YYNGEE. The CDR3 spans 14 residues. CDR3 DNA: TGTGCCAGCACCCCGGGGCTGGAAAATTCACCCCTCCACTTT. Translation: CASTPGLENSPLHF.

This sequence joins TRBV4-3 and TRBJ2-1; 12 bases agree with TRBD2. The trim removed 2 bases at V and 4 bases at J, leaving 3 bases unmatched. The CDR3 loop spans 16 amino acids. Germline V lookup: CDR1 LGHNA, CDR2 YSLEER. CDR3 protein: CASSQLAGGNYNEQFF. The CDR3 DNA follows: TGCGCCAGCAGCCAACTAGCGGGGGGGAATTACAATGAGCAGTTCTTC.

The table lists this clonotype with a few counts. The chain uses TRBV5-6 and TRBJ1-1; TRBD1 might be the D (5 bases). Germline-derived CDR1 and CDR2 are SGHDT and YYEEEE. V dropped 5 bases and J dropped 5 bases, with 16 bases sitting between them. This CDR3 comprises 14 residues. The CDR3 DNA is TGTGCCAGCAGTTCCCTGGGGGTACGAACTGAAGCTTTCTTT. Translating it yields CASSSLGVRTEAFF.

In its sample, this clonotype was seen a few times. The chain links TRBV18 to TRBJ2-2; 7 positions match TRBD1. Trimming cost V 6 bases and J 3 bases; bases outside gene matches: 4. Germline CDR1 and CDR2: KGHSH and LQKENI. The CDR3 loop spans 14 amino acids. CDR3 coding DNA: TGTGCCAGCTCGCAAGGGACAGACACCGGGGAGCTGTTTTTT. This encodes CASSQGTDTGELFF.

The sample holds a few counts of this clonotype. The CDR3 region is CATSDLPGNTEAFF. CDR3 sequence (DNA): TGTGCCACCAGTGATTTGCCAGGGAACACTGAAGCTTTCTTT. The chain joins TRBV24-1 to TRBJ1-1; no firm D call. Germline loops: CDR1 KGHDR, CDR2 SFDVKD. Trimming removed 0 bases from V and 1 base from J, with 5 bases in between. The CDR3 extends over 14 amino acids.

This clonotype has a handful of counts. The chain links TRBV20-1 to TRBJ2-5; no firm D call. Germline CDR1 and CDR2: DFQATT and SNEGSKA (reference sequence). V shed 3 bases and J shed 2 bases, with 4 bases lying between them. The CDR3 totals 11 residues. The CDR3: CSASGQETQYF. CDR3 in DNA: TGCAGTGCTAGCGGGCAAGAGACCCAGTACTTC.

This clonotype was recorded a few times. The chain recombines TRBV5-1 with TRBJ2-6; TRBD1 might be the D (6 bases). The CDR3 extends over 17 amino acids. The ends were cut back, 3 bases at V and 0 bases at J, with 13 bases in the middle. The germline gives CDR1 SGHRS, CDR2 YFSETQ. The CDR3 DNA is TGCGCCAGCAGCTCGACAGGAGTGACCTCTGGGGCCAACGTCCTGACTTTC. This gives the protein CASSSTGVTSGANVLTF.

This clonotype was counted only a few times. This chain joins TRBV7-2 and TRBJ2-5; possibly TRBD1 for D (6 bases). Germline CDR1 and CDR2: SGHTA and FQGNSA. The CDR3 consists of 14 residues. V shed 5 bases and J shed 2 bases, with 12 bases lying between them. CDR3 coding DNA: TGTGCCAGCAGCACCCGGACAGCACAAGAGACCCAGTACTTC. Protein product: CASSTRTAQETQYF.

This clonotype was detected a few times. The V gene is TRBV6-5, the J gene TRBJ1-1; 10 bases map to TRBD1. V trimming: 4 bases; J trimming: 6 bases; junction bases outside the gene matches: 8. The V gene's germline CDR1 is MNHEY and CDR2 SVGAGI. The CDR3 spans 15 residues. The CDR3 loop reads CASSSAGTGEAEAFF. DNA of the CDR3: TGTGCCAGCAGTTCCGCCGGGACAGGGGAGGCTGAAGCTTTCTTT.

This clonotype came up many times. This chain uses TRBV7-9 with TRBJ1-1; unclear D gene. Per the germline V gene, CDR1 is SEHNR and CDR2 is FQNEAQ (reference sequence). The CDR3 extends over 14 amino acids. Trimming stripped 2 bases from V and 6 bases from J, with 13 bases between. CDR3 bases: TGTGCCAGCAGCTTAATTGCTTCCTCCGCTGAAGCTTTCTTT. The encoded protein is CASSLIASSAEAFF. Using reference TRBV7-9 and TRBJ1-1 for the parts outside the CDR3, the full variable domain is DTGVSQNPRHKITKRGQNVTFRCDPISEHNRLYWYRQTLGQGPEFLTYFQNEAQLEKSRLLSDRFSAERPKGSFSTLEIQRTEQGDSAMYLCASSLIASSAEAFFGQGTRLTVV.

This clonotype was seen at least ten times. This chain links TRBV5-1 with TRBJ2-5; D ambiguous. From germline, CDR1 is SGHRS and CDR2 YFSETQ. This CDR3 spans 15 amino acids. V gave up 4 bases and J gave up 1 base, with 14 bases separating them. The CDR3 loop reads CASSKAPPGQETQYF. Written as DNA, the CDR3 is TGCGCCAGCAGCAAGGCCCCTCCAGGCCAAGAGACCCAGTACTTC.

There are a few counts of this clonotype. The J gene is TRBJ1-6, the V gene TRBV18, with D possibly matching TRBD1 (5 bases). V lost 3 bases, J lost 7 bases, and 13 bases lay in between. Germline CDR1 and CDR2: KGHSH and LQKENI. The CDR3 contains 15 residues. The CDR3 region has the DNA TGTGCCAGCTCACCGTTCGAGAAGGGGAATTCACCCCTCCACTTT. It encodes CASSPFEKGNSPLHF.

The DNA for the CDR3 is TGCGCCAGCAGCCAAGATAAGGCTGCCGGACAGGGGTTCACTGAAGCTTTCTTT. Encoded protein: CASSQDKAAGQGFTEAFF. The rearrangement uses TRBV4-1 and TRBJ1-1; 9 nucleotides line up with TRBD1. This CDR3 is built from 18 residues. The germline CDR1 and CDR2 sequences are MGHRA and YSYEKL. V was clipped by 0 bases and J by 4 bases; unmatched bases: 12.